The rows below give T cell receptor beta chains drawn from one sample of a study of cytomegalovirus exposure and HLA in healthy donors. Measured with immunoSEQ multiplex PCR; TCRdb has only the in-frame clones, and not every one. The repertoire has 120,000 or so clones, over 60% of them found once; the top ten carry around 5.8%. The sample consisted of PBMCs. The receptors were sampled from a woman aged 40 to 49 in good health and CMV-seronegative. CDR3s leave out the opening cysteine and the closing phenylalanine or tryptophan.

TRBJ2-7 | TRBV28 | ASAGQVSSYEQY
TRBJ2-6 | TRBV5-1 | ASSLQGASSGANGLT
TRBJ2-3 | TRBV4-1 | ASSPSPSGDTQY
TRBJ1-2 | TRBV7-2 | ASSPGLWENYGYT
TRBJ2-5 | TRBV5-1 | ASSLGTGEGSKTQY
TRBJ2-7 | TRBV11-2 | ASSLDQEQY
TRBJ2-7 | TRBV7-9 | SSTLDGGSSSYEQY
TRBJ2-4 | TRBV9 | ASSVGLEGSQY
TRBJ2-7 | TRBV19 | ASSARGDRRHSYEQY
TRBJ1-2 | TRBV19 | ASSTNRGANYGYT
TRBJ1-4 | TRBV5-1 | ASRTGTGPQGEKLF
TRBJ1-2 | TRBV11-2 | ASSLRQGNGYT
TRBJ1-1 | TRBV19 | ASSIGTIEAF
TRBJ2-2 | TRBV5-5 | ASSLRSFPGQGNTGELF
TRBJ2-7 | TRBV11-2 | ASRGVRPGESTDEQY
TRBJ2-2 | TRBV5-1 | ASSLVGLAAGELF
TRBJ2-7 | TRBV21-1 | ASSGRTPEQY
TRBJ1-1 | TRBV19 | ASSITPLIATEAF
TRBJ1-3 | TRBV7-9 | ASSPYRVDTIY
TRBJ1-1 | TRBV19 | ASSIGQGTEAF
TRBJ2-7 | TRBV5-4 | ASSLAGQHYEQY
TRBJ2-7 | TRBV19 | ASSIGSGDYEQY
TRBJ2-7 | TRBV19 | ASRAEGAGNSYEQY
TRBJ1-1 | TRBV11-2 | ASSPQGNTEAF
TRBJ1-2 | TRBV2 | ASSLDRPNYGYT
TRBJ2-3 | TRBV7-9 | ASSSDRGSTDTQY
TRBJ2-3 | TRBV10-3 | ASGLAGVGTQY
TRBJ1-2 | TRBV7-2 | ASSEGGAPGYT
TRBJ2-1 | TRBV6-1 | ASTPGTSGTNEQF
TRBJ1-5 | TRBV6-6 | ASSAPNQPQH
TRBJ2-1 | TRBV4-2 | ASSQGTGQGENEQF
TRBJ1-1 | TRBV28 | ASSSTGLNTEAF
TRBJ1-5 | TRBV6-5 | ASSTDSYQPQH
TRBJ2-7 | TRBV5-6 | ASQYGAGGKEQY
TRBJ2-2 | TRBV11-2 | ASSLASGGPPTGELF
TRBJ2-1 | TRBV4-3 | ASSQGQGRYEQF
TRBJ2-5 | TRBV2 | ASSDRDTREQY
TRBJ2-7 | TRBV11-3 | ASSYRLAPLYEQY
TRBJ1-5 | TRBV4-1 | ASGRPGTGGFQPQH
TRBJ1-1 | TRBV5-4 | ASSLPGVNTEAF
TRBJ2-5 | TRBV7-2 | ASSFSPGTQY
TRBJ2-7 | TRBV29-1 | SVPILGSSYEQY
TRBJ2-7 | TRBV2 | ASSGPDSYEQY
TRBJ1-2 | TRBV28 | ASSPYQRGGYGYT
TRBJ1-4 | TRBV7-2 | ASSRDRADEKLF
TRBJ2-3 | TRBV4-2 | ASSPGLHTDTQY
TRBJ2-1 | TRBV5-1 | ATKRTSGSGGEQF
TRBJ2-3 | TRBV29-1 | SVTSDRGQRDTQY
TRBJ2-1 | TRBV7-7 | ASSLGPSGGYNEQF
TRBJ2-6 | TRBV5-4 | ASGGLNSGANVLT
TRBJ1-2 | TRBV5-1 | ASSQRDRASLYGYT
TRBJ2-7 | TRBV18 | ASSPGASSYEQY
TRBJ2-1 | TRBV19 | ASSIAVRDNEQF
TRBJ1-1 | TRBV7-2 | ASSQNWNTEAF
TRBJ2-1 | TRBV27 | ASSPGTSRNEQF
TRBJ2-3 | TRBV4-3 | ASSQTWQGIADTQY
TRBJ2-1 | TRBV27 | ASGRTGNWDEQF